This record concerns one T cell receptor (beta chain) sequence. Clones were sequenced by immunoSEQ multiplex PCR, and TCRdb holds only the in-frame ones, with some missing. The table lists approximately 720,000 clones, approximately 75% of them singletons. This record comes from a study of shared clonotypes between healthy human individuals. Study at large: CD4 naive and memory got three plates each, CD8 naive two, CD8 memory one.

V lost 4 bases and J lost 5, with 11 bases in between. The CDR3 is made up of 13 amino acids. Germline CDR1 SGHTA, CDR2 FQGNSA. The chain carries TRBV7-2 and TRBJ2-5; possible D gene TRBD2, 7 bases. The clonotype originates from a woman aged 25 to 39 in good health. Source material: memory CD4+ T cells sorted from blood. Subset denoted: CD45RA-negative fraction. Here the CDR3 DNA reads TGTGCCAGCAGCTGGGGAGGGGGTGAGACCCAGTACTTC. It encodes CASSWGGGETQYF.